The T cell receptor (beta chain) described here comes from a study of regulatory T cells in long-lasting Graves disease. V lost 4 bases, J lost 2 bases, and 10 bases stayed unmatched. This CDR3 has 16 residues. Germline loops: CDR1 MNHNS, CDR2 SASEGT. Assembly of TCR beta libraries relied on iRepertoire HTBI primers together with Arm-PCR of CDR3 regions. MiXCR was run by TCRdb on the multiplex PCR reads, yielding one entry per CDR3 protein. The sample records some 370,000 distinct CDR3 sequences, less than 25% being singletons. Time point given: persistent/refractory GD, antithyroid drugs over 5 years with positive TRAb. Making the TCR library involved RNA that had been extracted from PBMCs.

The source is a female donor with Graves disease. Sequenced here: peripheral blood mononuclear cells (PBMCs), sampled when the disease was refractory, from a patient treated with antithyroid drugs. The chain recombines TRBV6-1 with TRBJ2-7; 8 positions match TRBD2. The CDR3 DNA follows: TGTGCCAGCAGTGCTCCCCGAGTAGCGGGAACCTACGAGCAGTACTTC. Translation: CASSAPRVAGTYEQYF.